Below are 3 T cell receptor beta chains sequenced from a single sample in a study of cytomegalovirus exposure and HLA in healthy donors. The PCR employed 60 Vbeta primers together with 13 Jbeta primers. Clones were sequenced by immunoSEQ multiplex PCR, and TCRdb holds only the in-frame ones, with some missing. The sample contains 130,000 or so clones, about 8.5% of which appear only once. The source material was PBMCs. These TCRs come from a man aged 35-49 years in good health and CMV-seronegative.

This clone was counted between two and nine times. This chain joins TRBV9 and TRBJ2-3; 13 nucleotides agree with TRBD2. This CDR3 has 16 residues. After removal of 4 bases from V and 6 bases from J, the junction contained 8 bases not matched to a gene. Germline V CDR1 and CDR2: SGDLS, YYNGEE. CDR3 residues: CASSLGLAGVSDTQYF. The CDR3 DNA follows: TGTGCCAGCAGCCTTGGACTAGCGGGGGTGTCGGATACGCAGTATTTT.

As regards this clone: A read error may account for a junction end that differs from germline. This CDR3 is also generated by other DNA sequences in the sample. The chain is built from TRBV15 and TRBJ2-7; weak D call: TRBD1 (6 bases). Germline V gene data show CDR1 as LNHNV and CDR2 as YYDKDF (reference sequence). The CDR3 extends over 15 amino acids. The CDR3 coding sequence is TGTGCCACTAGCAGAGATAAGGGGGAAAGCTACGAGCAGTACTTC. Its translation: CATSRDKGESYEQYF.

The J gene is TRBJ2-2, the V gene TRBV30, with D uncertain. Germline loops: CDR1 GTSNPN, CDR2 SVGIG (reference sequence). The CDR3 is made up of 12 amino acids. V was trimmed by 5 bases and J by 4 bases, leaving 8 bases between them. The CDR3 DNA reads as TGTGCCTGGGAGGAGACCACCGGGGAGCTGTTTTTT. This codes for CAWEETTGELFF.